The sample holds many counts of the clone carrying this T cell receptor (beta chain). Drawn at first hyperthyroidism diagnosis, the blood sample preceded any ophthalmopathy symptoms. Source material for PBMCs was about 10 ml fresh peripheral blood. The ends were cut back, 2 bases at V and 1 base at J, with 12 bases in the middle. The germline V gene encodes CDR1 MNHEY and CDR2 SVGAGI. This CDR3 is 16 amino acids long. These data come from a study of T cells in Graves' hyperthyroidism and ophthalmopathy. Using RNA transcripts as the source, TCR beta CDR3 regions were amplified. The study used the HTBI primer set for a first-round RT-PCR of the TCR CDR3. Via MiXCR, TCRdb re-called the multiplex PCR reads, giving one row per CDR3 protein. Altogether more than 550,000 distinct CDR3 sequences are present, roughly a sixth being singletons, with the ten largest covering over 15%.

Sequenced input: blood. The J gene is TRBJ2-1, the V gene TRBV6-5; D is perhaps TRBD2 (6 bases). The TCR sequence derives from a woman between 45 and 65 years old with Graves' hyperthyroidism that later progressed to Graves' ophthalmopathy. The CDR3, as DNA: TGTGCCAGCAGTTACGGGGGGACTGAGTCCTACAATGAGCAGTTCTTC. It specifies CASSYGGTESYNEQFF.